The T cell receptor beta chain under discussion was sequenced for a study of T-cell memory formation after mild COVID-19. Across the whole study: Clusters of TCRs were largely donor specific.

TCR alpha and TCR beta cDNA libraries carrying sample barcodes and UMIs were produced by 5'RACE using constant-segment primers. TCRdb itself ran the 5' RACE reads through MiXCR, one entry per CDR3 protein. The top ten clones hold more than 9.5% of a sample with about 190,000 distinct CDR3 sequences, around 30% of them seen once. Germline assignment: CDR1 SGHRS and CDR2 YFSETQ. V lost 0 bases and J lost 3; bases outside the gene matches: 12. The CDR3 contains 18 residues. This clonotype was detected a few times. Its cognate antigen is unknown. Findings and limits, study-wide: Clones contracting day 15 to 85 were balanced CD4/CD8; later expanders leaned CD4+.

The clonotype was recovered from an adult woman who had mild COVID-19 (a few samples of this study predate the infection). Cell type and time point are not known. Input material: PBMCs or a T cell subset sorted from them (not recorded which). The chain couples TRBV5-1 to TRBJ1-1; 9 bases line up with TRBD1. CDR3: CASSLDHRGPGAYTEAFF. The DNA for the CDR3 is TGCGCCAGCAGCTTGGACCACAGGGGGCCGGGGGCGTACACTGAAGCTTTCTTT.